This is a list of T cell receptor beta chains from one sample in a study of OX40 agonist ivuxolimab in advanced cancers. Sequencing was performed with immunoSEQ multiplex PCR; in TCRdb, only in-frame clones are kept and a portion is missing. This table holds approximately 100,000 clones, 90% found once. Sample: CD4+ or CD8+ T cells sorted from blood, taken in a trial of the OX40 agonist ivuxolimab. The origin of the receptors is an adult with an advanced solid tumor such as melanoma, head and neck, liver or kidney cancer. The CDR3 runs from the conserved cysteine through the conserved F or W. The order of the fields is D gene, clone size, V gene, J gene, CDR3 protein, CDR3 DNA. A D gene is named only where the DNA matches it firmly. The size field is filled for only some rows; it gives once, few, many or a size class.

D: -
size: -
V: TRBV11-2
J: TRBJ2-5
CDR3: CASSWTVQETQYF
DNA: TGTGCCAGCAGCTGGACAGTCCAAGAGACCCAGTACTTC

D: TRBD2
size: -
V: TRBV10-1
J: TRBJ2-3
CDR3: CASSSTSGGAQGTQYF
DNA: TGCGCCAGCAGTAGTACGAGCGGGGGGGCTCAAGGTACGCAGTATTTT

D: -
size: -
V: TRBV27
J: TRBJ2-2
CDR3: CASSRIRTSNTGELFF
DNA: TGTGCCAGCAGCCGTATCCGGACTTCGAACACCGGGGAGCTGTTTTTT

D: TRBD2
size: -
V: TRBV14
J: TRBJ2-5
CDR3: CASSPRLAGGETQYF
DNA: TGTGCCAGCAGCCCGCGACTAGCGGGAGGAGAGACCCAGTACTTC

D: -
size: -
V: TRBV6-5
J: TRBJ1-2
CDR3: CASKADNYGYTF
DNA: TGTGCCAGCAAGGCAGATAACTATGGCTACACCTTC

D: -
size: -
V: TRBV6-1
J: TRBJ1-5
CDR3: CASIQDSNQPQHF
DNA: TGTGCCAGCATCCAGGATAGCAATCAGCCCCAGCATTTT

D: -
size: -
V: TRBV30
J: TRBJ1-2
CDR3: CAWGPYGRATYGYTF
DNA: TGTGCCTGGGGCCCTTACGGCAGGGCTACCTATGGCTACACCTTC

D: TRBD1
size: -
V: TRBV9
J: TRBJ2-2
CDR3: CASSVGTAANTGELFF
DNA: TGTGCCAGCAGCGTCGGGACAGCAGCGAACACCGGGGAGCTGTTTTTT

D: -
size: -
V: TRBV7-2
J: TRBJ2-7
CDR3: CASSSHQGKGEQYF
DNA: TGTGCCAGCAGCTCACACCAGGGGAAGGGTGAGCAGTACTTC

D: -
size: -
V: TRBV19
J: TRBJ1-3
CDR3: CASNPVSSGNTIYF
DNA: TGTGCCAGTAATCCCGTAAGCTCTGGAAACACCATATATTTT

D: -
size: -
V: TRBV6-6
J: TRBJ1-2
CDR3: CASSDSTYGYTF
DNA: TGTGCCAGCAGCGACAGCACCTATGGCTACACCTTC

D: -
size: -
V: TRBV29-1
J: TRBJ1-3
CDR3: CSVERGNTIYF
DNA: TGCAGCGTTGAAAGGGGAAACACCATATATTTT

D: -
size: once
V: TRBV7-9
J: TRBJ1-2
CDR3: CASSLTTGDGYTF
DNA: TGTGCCAGCAGCTTAACAACAGGCGATGGCTACACCTTC

D: -
size: -
V: TRBV6-5
J: TRBJ1-2
CDR3: CASSDSFGGGYTF
DNA: TGTGCCAGCAGTGATTCCTTCGGGGGCGGCTACACCTTC

D: -
size: -
V: TRBV7-3
J: TRBJ1-5
CDR3: CASSPTGSEPQHF
DNA: TGTGCCAGCAGCCCAACAGGTTCCGAGCCCCAGCATTTT

D: TRBD2
size: -
V: TRBV5-5
J: TRBJ2-1
CDR3: CASSLTSGGAWNEQFF
DNA: TGTGCCAGCAGCTTGACTAGCGGGGGGGCCTGGAATGAGCAGTTCTTC

D: TRBD1
size: -
V: TRBV7-9
J: TRBJ1-3
CDR3: CASSSGTGTLNTIYF
DNA: TGTGCCAGCAGTTCCGGGACAGGGACTTTGAACACCATATATTTT

D: TRBD1
size: -
V: TRBV5-1
J: TRBJ2-7
CDR3: CASSPGQGGREQYF
DNA: TGCGCCAGCAGCCCGGGACAGGGGGGGCGCGAGCAGTACTTC

D: -
size: -
V: TRBV18
J: TRBJ1-2
CDR3: CASSPPGGIKNYGYTF
DNA: TGTGCCAGCTCACCACCGGGGGGGATCAAGAACTATGGCTACACCTTC

D: -
size: -
V: TRBV19
J: TRBJ2-7
CDR3: CASSTSGGKQYF
DNA: TGTGCCAGTAGTACCTCGGGCGGGAAGCAGTACTTC

D: TRBD1
size: once
V: TRBV30
J: TRBJ1-5
CDR3: CAWSGTGNNQPQHF
DNA: TGTGCCTGGAGCGGGACAGGGAACAATCAGCCCCAGCATTTT

D: -
size: -
V: TRBV15
J: TRBJ2-1
CDR3: CATSREGGGQFF
DNA: TGTGCCACCAGCAGAGAAGGGGGAGGGCAGTTCTTC

D: TRBD2
size: once
V: TRBV4-2
J: TRBJ2-3
CDR3: CASSQELTSGGADTQYF
DNA: TGTGCCAGCAGCCAAGAATTAACTAGCGGGGGGGCCGATACGCAGTATTTT

D: -
size: -
V: TRBV10-2
J: TRBJ2-7
CDR3: CASSEAEFYEQYF
DNA: TGCGCCAGCAGTGAGGCAGAATTCTACGAGCAGTACTTC

D: -
size: -
V: TRBV5-1
J: TRBJ1-1
CDR3: CASSVQVGNTEAFF
DNA: TGCGCCAGCAGCGTACAGGTTGGGAACACTGAAGCTTTCTTT

D: -
size: -
V: TRBV2
J: TRBJ1-4
CDR3: CASSEAFWGRPSTNEKLFF
DNA: TGTGCCAGCAGTGAAGCGTTTTGGGGGCGTCCCTCAACTAATGAAAAACTGTTTTTT

D: -
size: once
V: TRBV27
J: TRBJ1-1
CDR3: CASSLWAEETEAFF
DNA: TGTGCCAGCAGTTTATGGGCGGAGGAGACTGAAGCTTTCTTT

D: -
size: -
V: TRBV7-2
J: TRBJ1-5
CDR3: CASSFGRGDQPQHF
DNA: TGTGCCAGCAGCTTCGGTCGGGGAGATCAGCCCCAGCATTTT

D: TRBD1
size: -
V: TRBV28
J: TRBJ1-2
CDR3: CASGGTGPYGYTF
DNA: TGTGCCAGCGGGGGGACAGGACCCTATGGCTACACCTTC

D: -
size: -
V: TRBV9
J: TRBJ1-1
CDR3: CASSPHPGAALTEAFF
DNA: TGTGCCAGCAGCCCACACCCCGGGGCAGCCCTAACTGAAGCTTTCTTT

D: -
size: -
V: TRBV30
J: TRBJ2-1
CDR3: CAWNPPRGARYGNEQFF
DNA: TGTGCCTGGAACCCCCCGCGCGGGGCCAGGTACGGCAATGAGCAGTTCTTC

D: TRBD2
size: -
V: TRBV7-9
J: TRBJ2-7
CDR3: CASRPWASGVVEQYF
DNA: TGTGCCAGCAGACCGTGGGCTAGCGGGGTGGTCGAGCAGTACTTC

D: TRBD2
size: -
V: TRBV9
J: TRBJ2-1
CDR3: CASSVATRGDNEQFF
DNA: TGTGCCAGCAGCGTAGCTACGCGGGGGGATAATGAGCAGTTCTTC

D: -
size: -
V: TRBV5-5
J: TRBJ1-5
CDR3: CASSLAPGPPFQPQHF
DNA: TGTGCCAGCAGCTTGGCCCCAGGGCCACCTTTTCAGCCCCAGCATTTT

D: TRBD1
size: once
V: TRBV6-5
J: TRBJ1-6
CDR3: CASGEGDRSTGLHF
DNA: TGTGCCAGCGGTGAGGGGGACAGGTCAACGGGGCTCCACTTT

D: -
size: -
V: TRBV29-1
J: TRBJ1-4
CDR3: CSVEAGLNEKLFF
DNA: TGCAGCGTTGAAGCCGGGCTAAATGAAAAACTGTTTTTT

D: TRBD2
size: few
V: TRBV9
J: TRBJ2-1
CDR3: CASSVGASGVYEQFF
DNA: TGTGCCAGCAGCGTAGGAGCTAGCGGGGTGTATGAGCAGTTCTTC

D: TRBD1
size: -
V: TRBV18
J: TRBJ2-2
CDR3: CASSPKGGFNTGELFF
DNA: TGTGCCAGCTCACCAAAAGGGGGCTTCAACACCGGGGAGCTGTTTTTT

D: TRBD1
size: -
V: TRBV2
J: TRBJ1-1
CDR3: CASTGDRLNTEAFF
DNA: TGTGCCAGCACTGGGGACAGACTGAACACTGAAGCTTTCTTT